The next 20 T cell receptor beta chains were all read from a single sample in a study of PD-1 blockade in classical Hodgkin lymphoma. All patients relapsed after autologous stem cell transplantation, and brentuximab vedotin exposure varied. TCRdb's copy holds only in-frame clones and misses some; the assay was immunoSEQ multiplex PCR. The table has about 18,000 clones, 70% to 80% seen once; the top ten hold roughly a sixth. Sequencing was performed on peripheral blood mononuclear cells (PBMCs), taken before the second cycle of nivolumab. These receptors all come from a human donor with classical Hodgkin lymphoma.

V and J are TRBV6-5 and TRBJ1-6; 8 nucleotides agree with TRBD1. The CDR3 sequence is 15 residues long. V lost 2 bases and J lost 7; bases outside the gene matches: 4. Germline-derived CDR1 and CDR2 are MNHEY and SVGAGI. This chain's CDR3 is CASSYGTGLNSPLHF. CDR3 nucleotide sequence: TGTGCCAGCAGTTACGGGACAGGCTTAAATTCACCCCTCCACTTT.

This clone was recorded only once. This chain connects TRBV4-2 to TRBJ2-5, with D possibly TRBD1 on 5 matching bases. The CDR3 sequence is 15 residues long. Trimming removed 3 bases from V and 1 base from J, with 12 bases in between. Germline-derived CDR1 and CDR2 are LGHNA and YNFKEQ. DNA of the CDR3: TGTGCCAGCAGCCACCCCGCGCAGGGCCAAGAGACCCAGTACTTC. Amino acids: CASSHPAQGQETQYF.

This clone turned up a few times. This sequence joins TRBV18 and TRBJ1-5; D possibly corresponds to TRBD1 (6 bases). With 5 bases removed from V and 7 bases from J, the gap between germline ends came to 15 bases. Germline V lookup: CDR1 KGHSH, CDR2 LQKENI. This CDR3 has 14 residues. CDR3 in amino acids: CASSELQGRQPQHF. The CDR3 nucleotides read TGTGCCAGCTCAGAGCTACAGGGAAGGCAGCCCCAGCATTTT.

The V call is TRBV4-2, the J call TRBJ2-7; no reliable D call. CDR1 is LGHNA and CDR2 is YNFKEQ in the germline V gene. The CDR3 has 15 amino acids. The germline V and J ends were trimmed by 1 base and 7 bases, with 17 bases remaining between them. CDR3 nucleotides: TGTGCCAGCAGCCAAGTCCCCACGGGCCGAAGGGAGCAGTACTTC. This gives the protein CASSQVPTGRREQYF.

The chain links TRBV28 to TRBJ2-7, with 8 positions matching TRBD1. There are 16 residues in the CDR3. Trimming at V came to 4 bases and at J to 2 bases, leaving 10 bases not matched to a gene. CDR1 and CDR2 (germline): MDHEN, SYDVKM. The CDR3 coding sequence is TGTGCCAGCAGTTCCCTGGACAGGGCCATTACCTACGAGCAGTACTTC. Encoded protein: CASSSLDRAITYEQYF.

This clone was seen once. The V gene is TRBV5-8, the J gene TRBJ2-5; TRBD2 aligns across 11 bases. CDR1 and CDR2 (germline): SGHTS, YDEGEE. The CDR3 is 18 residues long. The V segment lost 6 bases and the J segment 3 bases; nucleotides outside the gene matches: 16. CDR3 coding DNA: TGTGCCAGCACCCATGAGATTGCTAGCGGGGGGCCAGAAGAGACCCAGTACTTC. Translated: CASTHEIASGGPEETQYF.

CDR3 residues: CASSLAGGGNEQFF. DNA of the CDR3: TGTGCCAGCAGCTTAGCTGGGGGCGGGAATGAGCAGTTCTTC. The rearrangement joins TRBV7-2 to TRBJ2-1; possibly TRBD1 for D (6 bases). Germline loops: CDR1 SGHTA, CDR2 FQGNSA. Trimming pared 0 bases from V and 7 bases from J, leaving 10 bases between. This CDR3 has 14 residues.

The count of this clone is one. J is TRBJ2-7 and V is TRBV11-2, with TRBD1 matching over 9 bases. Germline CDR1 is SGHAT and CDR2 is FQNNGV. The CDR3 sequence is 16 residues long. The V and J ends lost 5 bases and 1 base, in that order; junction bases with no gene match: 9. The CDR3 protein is CASSPAMGTGSYEQYF. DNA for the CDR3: TGTGCCAGCAGCCCCGCCATGGGGACAGGGTCCTACGAGCAGTACTTC.

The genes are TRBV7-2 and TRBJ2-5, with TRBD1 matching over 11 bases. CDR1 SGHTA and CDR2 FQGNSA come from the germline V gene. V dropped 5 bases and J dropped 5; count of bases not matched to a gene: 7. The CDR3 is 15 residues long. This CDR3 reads CASSPGTGGYETQYF. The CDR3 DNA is TGTGCCAGCAGCCCCGGGACAGGGGGTTATGAGACCCAGTACTTC.

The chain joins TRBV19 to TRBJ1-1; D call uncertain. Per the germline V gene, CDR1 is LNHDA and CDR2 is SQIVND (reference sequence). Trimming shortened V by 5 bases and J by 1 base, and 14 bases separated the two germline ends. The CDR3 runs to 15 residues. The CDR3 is CASSPHGRKNTEAFF. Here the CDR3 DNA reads TGTGCCAGTAGTCCCCACGGACGGAAGAACACTGAAGCTTTCTTT.

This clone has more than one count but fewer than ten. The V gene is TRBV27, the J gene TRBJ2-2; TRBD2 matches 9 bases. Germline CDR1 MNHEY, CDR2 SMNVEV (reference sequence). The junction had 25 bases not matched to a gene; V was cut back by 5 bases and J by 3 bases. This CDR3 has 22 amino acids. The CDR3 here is CASSHWGASGILMGSDTGELFF. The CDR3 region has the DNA TGTGCCAGCAGTCATTGGGGGGCTAGCGGGATCCTTATGGGATCGGACACCGGGGAGCTGTTTTTT.

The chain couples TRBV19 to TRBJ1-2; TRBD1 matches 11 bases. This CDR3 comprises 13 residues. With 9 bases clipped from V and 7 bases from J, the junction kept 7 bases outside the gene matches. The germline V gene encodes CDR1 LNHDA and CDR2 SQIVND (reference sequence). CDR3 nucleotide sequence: TGTGCCAGCCGCCGGACAGGGGGCAGTGGCTACACCTTC. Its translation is CASRRTGGSGYTF.

The CDR3 nucleotides are TGTGCCAGCAGCTTAATCCGCACAGATACGCAGTATTTT. It encodes CASSLIRTDTQYF. The chain combines TRBV7-3 with TRBJ2-3; D call uncertain. The CDR3 totals 13 residues. Germline CDR1 is SGHTA and CDR2 is FQGTGA. V lost 1 base to trimming and J lost 1 base, with 3 bases between them.

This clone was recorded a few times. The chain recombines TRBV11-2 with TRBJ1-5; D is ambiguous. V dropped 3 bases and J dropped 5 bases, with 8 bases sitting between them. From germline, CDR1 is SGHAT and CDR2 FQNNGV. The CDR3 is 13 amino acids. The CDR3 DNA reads TGTGCCAGCAGCTTTAACACGGATCAGCCCCAGCATTTT. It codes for CASSFNTDQPQHF.

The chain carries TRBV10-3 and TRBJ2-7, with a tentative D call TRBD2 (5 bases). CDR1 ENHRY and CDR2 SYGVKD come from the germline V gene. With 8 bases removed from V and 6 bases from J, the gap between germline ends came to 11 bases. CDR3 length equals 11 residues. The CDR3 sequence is CAISEGSEQYF. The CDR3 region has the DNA TGTGCCATCTCCGAGGGTTCCGAGCAGTACTTC.

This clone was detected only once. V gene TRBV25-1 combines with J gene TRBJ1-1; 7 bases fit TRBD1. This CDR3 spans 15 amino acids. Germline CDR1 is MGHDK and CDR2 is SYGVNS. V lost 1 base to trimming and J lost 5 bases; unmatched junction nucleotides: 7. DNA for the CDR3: TGTGCCAGCAGTGAATCCGGGACAGTGGGGACTGAAGCTTTCTTT. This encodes CASSESGTVGTEAFF.

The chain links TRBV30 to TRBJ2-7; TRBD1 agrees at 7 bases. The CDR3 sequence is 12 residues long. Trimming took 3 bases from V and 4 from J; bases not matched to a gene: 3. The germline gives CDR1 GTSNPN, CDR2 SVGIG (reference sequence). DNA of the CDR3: TGTGCCTGGAGCGCACAGGGGTACGAGCAGTACTTC. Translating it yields CAWSAQGYEQYF.

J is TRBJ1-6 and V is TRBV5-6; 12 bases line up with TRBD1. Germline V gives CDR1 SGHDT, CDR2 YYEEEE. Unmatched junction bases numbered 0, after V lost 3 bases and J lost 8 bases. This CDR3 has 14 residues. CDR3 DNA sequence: TGTGCCAGCAGCTGGGACAGGGGGCATTCACCCCTCCACTTT. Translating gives CASSWDRGHSPLHF.

CDR3 sequence reads: CASSPFPSEAQATQYF. CDR3 coding DNA: TGTGCCAGCTCACCATTCCCTAGTGAGGCTCAAGCTACGCAGTATTTT. The V and J genes are TRBV18 and TRBJ2-3; D remains unclear. CDR1 is KGHSH, CDR2 LQKENI, per germline. This CDR3 has 16 residues. V dropped 2 bases and J dropped 8 bases, with 20 bases sitting between them.

The DNA for the CDR3 is TGTGCCAGCTCAAAATTCCAGGCCCAATATGGCACTGAAGCTTTCTTT. It codes for CASSKFQAQYGTEAFF. V is TRBV28 and J is TRBJ1-1; D remains ambiguous. The germline gives CDR1 MDHEN, CDR2 SYDVKM. V was trimmed by 8 bases and J by 4 bases, leaving 23 bases between them. The CDR3 sequence is 16 residues long.